A selection of T cell receptor beta chains follows, all from one sample in a study of identical twins. MiXCR was run by TCRdb on the 5' RACE reads, yielding one entry per CDR3 protein. The profile covers 500,000 to 700,000 distinct CDR3 sequences, with about 7% appearing a single time and 1.6% taken by the ten largest. These data were also reused for a study on yellow fever vaccine responses in identical twins.

The sample consisted of PBMCs. All receptors come from a woman younger than 35 in good health. Both conserved end residues are part of each CDR3. The order of the fields is J gene, clone size, V gene, D gene, CDR3 DNA, CDR3 protein. The D gene is left open where the match is weak. Clone size, where shown, is once, few, many, or a class for clones that have expanded.

TRBJ2-3 | - | TRBV6-5 | TRBD2 | TGTGCCAGCAGTAACCTAGCGGGATTCACAGATACGCAGTATTTT | CASSNLAGFTDTQYF
TRBJ2-7 | once | TRBV5-4 | - | TGTGCCAGCAGCCACGCTAGCATTCCCCCCTACGAGCAGTACTTC | CASSHASIPPYEQYF
TRBJ1-1 | many | TRBV12-3/TRBV12-4 | - | TGTGCCAGCAGTGAGAGCCTGGGGAGGACTGAAGCTTTCTTT | CASSESLGRTEAFF
TRBJ2-1 | - | TRBV19 | TRBD2 | TGTGCCAGTAGTATAGATCCCGGGACTAGCGGGAGGCAGTTCTTC | CASSIDPGTSGRQFF
TRBJ2-5 | few | TRBV5-5 | - | TGTGCCAGCAGCCCAACTGCTGATGACCAAGAGACCCAGTACTTC | CASSPTADDQETQYF
TRBJ2-2 | - | TRBV12-3/TRBV12-4 | TRBD2 | TGTGCCAGCAGTTTACGTTGGACGGGGGGGCTGACCGGGGAGCTGTTTTTT | CASSLRWTGGLTGELFF
TRBJ1-1 | few | TRBV7-6 | TRBD1 | TGTGCCAGCAGCTTAGGGACAGGGGGTCGAGCGAACACTGAAGCTTTCTTT | CASSLGTGGRANTEAFF
TRBJ2-5 | - | TRBV4-1 | - | TGCGCCAGCAGCAAGGGGTTGGTAGAAGAGACCCAGTACTTC | CASSKGLVEETQYF
TRBJ2-2 | many | TRBV12-3/TRBV12-4 | - | TGTGCCAGCAGTTTACGGGGGAAAGACACCGGGGAGCTGTTTTTT | CASSLRGKDTGELFF
TRBJ1-1 | few | TRBV5-1 | - | TGCGCCAGCAGCCCGGCGTTAGGGACTGAAGCTTTCTTT | CASSPALGTEAFF
TRBJ2-5 | many | TRBV12-3/TRBV12-4 | TRBD2 | TGTGCCAGCAGGCCCGGGACTAGCGGGGAAGAGACCCAGTACTTC | CASRPGTSGEETQYF